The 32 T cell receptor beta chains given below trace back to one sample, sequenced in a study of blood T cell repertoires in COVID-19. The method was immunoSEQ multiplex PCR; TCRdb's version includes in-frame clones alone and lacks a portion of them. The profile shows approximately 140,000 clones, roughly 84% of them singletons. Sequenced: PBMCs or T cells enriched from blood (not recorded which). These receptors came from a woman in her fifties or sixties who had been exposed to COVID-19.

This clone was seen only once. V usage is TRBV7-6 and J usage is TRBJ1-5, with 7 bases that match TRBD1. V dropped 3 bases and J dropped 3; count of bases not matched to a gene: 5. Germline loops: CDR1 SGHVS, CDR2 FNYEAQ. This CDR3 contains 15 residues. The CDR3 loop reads CASSLGGQSNQPQHF. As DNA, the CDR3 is TGTGCCAGCAGCTTGGGGGGACAGTCCAATCAGCCCCAGCATTTT. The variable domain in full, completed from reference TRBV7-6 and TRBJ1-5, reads GAGVSQSPRYKVTKRGQDVALRCDPISGHVSLYWYRQALGQGPEFLTYFNYEAQQDKSGLPNDRFSAERPEGSISTLTIQRTEQRDSAMYRCASSLGGQSNQPQHFGDGTRLSIL.

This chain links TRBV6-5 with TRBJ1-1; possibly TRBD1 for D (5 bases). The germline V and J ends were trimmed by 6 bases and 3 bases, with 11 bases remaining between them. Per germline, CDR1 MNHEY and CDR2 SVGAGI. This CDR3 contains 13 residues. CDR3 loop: CASSRVWDTEAFF. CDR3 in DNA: TGTGCCAGCAGCAGGGTTTGGGACACTGAAGCTTTCTTT.

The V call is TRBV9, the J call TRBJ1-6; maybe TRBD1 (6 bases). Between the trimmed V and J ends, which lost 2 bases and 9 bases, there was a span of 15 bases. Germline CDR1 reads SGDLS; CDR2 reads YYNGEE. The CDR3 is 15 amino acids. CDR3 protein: CASSVGAGEGSPLHF. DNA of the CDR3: TGTGCCAGCAGCGTTGGGGCAGGGGAGGGTTCACCCCTCCACTTT.

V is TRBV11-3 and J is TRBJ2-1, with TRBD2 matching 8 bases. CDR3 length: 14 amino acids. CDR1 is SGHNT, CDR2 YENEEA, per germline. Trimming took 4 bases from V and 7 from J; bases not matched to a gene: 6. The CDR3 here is CASSWGRGGNEQFF. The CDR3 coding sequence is TGTGCCAGCAGCTGGGGCCGGGGGGGGAATGAGCAGTTCTTC.

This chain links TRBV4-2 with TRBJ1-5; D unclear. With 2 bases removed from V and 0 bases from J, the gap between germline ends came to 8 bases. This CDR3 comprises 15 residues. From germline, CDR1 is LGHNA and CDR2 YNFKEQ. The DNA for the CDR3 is TGTGCCAGCAGCCAATCCGGGGATAGCAATCAGCCCCAGCATTTT. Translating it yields CASSQSGDSNQPQHF.

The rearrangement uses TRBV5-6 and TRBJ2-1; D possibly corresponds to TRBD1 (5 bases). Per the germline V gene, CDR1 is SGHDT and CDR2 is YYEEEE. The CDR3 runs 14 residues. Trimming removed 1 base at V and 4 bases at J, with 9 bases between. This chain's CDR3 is CASSLSPGYNEQFF. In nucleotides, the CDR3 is TGTGCCAGCAGCTTGAGTCCAGGGTACAATGAGCAGTTCTTC.

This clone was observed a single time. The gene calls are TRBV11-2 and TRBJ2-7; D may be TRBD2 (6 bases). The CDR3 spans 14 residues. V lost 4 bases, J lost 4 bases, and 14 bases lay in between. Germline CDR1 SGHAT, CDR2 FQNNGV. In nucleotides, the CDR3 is TGTGCCAGCAGCTCCTCCCTCGGAGGGTACGAGCAGTACTTC. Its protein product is CASSSSLGGYEQYF.

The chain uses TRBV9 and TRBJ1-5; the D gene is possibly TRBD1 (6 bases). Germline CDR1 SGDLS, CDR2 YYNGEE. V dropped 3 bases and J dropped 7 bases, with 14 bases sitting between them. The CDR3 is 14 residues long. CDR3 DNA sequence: TGTGCCAGCAGCGGGACAGAGGGACCCCAGCCCCAGCATTTT. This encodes CASSGTEGPQPQHF.

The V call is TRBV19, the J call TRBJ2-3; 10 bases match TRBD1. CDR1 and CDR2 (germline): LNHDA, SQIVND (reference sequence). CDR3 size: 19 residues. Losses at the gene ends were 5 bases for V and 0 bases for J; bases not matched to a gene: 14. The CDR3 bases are TGTGCCAGTAGTCCGGGACAGGGGCACTGGATTCCTAGCACAGATACGCAGTATTTT. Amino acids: CASSPGQGHWIPSTDTQYF. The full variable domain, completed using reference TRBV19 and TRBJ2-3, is DGGITQSPKYLFRKEGQNVTLSCEQNLNHDAMYWYRQDPGQGLRLIYYSQIVNDFQKGDIAEGYSVSREKKESFPLTVTSAQKNPTAFYLCASSPGQGHWIPSTDTQYFGPGTRLTVL.

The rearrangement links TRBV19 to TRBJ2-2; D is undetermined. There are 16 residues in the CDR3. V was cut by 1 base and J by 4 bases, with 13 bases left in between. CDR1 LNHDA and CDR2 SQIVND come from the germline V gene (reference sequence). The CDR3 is CASSIVRQVGTGELFF. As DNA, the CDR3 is TGTGCCAGTAGTATAGTCCGGCAGGTTGGCACCGGGGAGCTGTTTTTT.

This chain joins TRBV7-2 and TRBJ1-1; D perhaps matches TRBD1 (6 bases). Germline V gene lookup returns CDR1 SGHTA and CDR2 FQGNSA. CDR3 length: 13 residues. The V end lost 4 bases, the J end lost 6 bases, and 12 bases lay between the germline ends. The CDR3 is CASSWDTLSEAFF. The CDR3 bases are TGTGCCAGCAGCTGGGACACCCTCTCTGAAGCTTTCTTT.

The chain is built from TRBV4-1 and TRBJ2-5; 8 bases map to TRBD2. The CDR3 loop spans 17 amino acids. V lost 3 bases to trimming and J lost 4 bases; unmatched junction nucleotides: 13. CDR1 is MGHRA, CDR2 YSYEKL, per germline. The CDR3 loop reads CASSQGPAGEVSETQYF. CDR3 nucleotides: TGCGCCAGCAGCCAGGGACCAGCGGGAGAGGTATCAGAGACCCAGTACTTC.

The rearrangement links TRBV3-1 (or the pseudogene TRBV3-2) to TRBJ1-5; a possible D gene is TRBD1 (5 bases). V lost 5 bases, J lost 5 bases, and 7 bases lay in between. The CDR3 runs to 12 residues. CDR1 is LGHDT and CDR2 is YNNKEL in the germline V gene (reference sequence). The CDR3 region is CASSSTDQPQHF. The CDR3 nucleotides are TGTGCCAGCAGCTCGACAGATCAGCCCCAGCATTTT.

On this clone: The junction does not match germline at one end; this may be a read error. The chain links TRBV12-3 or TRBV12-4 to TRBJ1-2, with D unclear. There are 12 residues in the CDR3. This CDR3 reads CASSPPLARASF. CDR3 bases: TGTGCCAGCAGTCCGCCCCTCGCGCGAGCCTCCTTC.

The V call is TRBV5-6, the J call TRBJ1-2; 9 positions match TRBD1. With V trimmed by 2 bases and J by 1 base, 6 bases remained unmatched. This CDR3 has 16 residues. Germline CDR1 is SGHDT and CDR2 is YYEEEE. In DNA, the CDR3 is TGTGCCAGCAGCTTAGCCCCGGGACAGGGTAACTATGGCTACACCTTC. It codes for CASSLAPGQGNYGYTF.

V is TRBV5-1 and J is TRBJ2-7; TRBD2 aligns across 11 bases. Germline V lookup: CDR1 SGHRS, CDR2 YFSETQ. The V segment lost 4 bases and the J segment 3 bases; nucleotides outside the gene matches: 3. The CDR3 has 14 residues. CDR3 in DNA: TGCGCCAGCAGCCAAACTAGCGGGAGCTACGAGCAGTACTTC. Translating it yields CASSQTSGSYEQYF. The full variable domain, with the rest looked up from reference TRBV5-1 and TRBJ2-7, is KAGVTQTPRYLIKTRGQQVTLSCSPISGHRSVSWYQQTPGQGLQFLFEYFSETQRNKGNFPGRFSGRQFSNSRSEMNVSTLELGDSALYLCASSQTSGSYEQYFGPGTRLTVT.

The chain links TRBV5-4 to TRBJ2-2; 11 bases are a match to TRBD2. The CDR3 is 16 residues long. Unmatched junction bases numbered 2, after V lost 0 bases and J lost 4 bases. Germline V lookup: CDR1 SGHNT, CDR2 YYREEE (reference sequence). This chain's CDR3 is CASSLDSGGGTGELFF. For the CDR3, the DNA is TGTGCCAGCAGCTTGGATAGCGGGGGGGGCACCGGGGAGCTGTTTTTT.

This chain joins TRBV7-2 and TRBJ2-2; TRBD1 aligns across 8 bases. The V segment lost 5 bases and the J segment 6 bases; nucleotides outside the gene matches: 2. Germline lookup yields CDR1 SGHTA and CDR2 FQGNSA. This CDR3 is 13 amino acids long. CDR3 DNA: TGTGCCAGCAGCCGGGACAGGCCCGGGGAGCTGTTTTTT. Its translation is CASSRDRPGELFF.

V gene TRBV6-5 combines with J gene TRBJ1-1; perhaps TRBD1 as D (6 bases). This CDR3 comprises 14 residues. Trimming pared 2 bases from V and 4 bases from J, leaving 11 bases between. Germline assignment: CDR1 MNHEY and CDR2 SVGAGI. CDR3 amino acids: CASSYRGEGTEAFF. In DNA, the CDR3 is TGTGCCAGCAGTTACAGGGGGGAGGGCACTGAAGCTTTCTTT.

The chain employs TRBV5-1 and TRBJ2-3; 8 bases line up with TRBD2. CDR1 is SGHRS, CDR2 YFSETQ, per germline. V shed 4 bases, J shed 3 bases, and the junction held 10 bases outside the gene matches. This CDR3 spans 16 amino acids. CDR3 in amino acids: CASSVLAAGGTDTQYF. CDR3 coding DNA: TGCGCCAGCAGCGTATTAGCGGCGGGAGGAACAGATACGCAGTATTTT. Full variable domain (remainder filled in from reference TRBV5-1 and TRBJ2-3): KAGVTQTPRYLIKTRGQQVTLSCSPISGHRSVSWYQQTPGQGLQFLFEYFSETQRNKGNFPGRFSGRQFSNSRSEMNVSTLELGDSALYLCASSVLAAGGTDTQYFGPGTRLTVL.

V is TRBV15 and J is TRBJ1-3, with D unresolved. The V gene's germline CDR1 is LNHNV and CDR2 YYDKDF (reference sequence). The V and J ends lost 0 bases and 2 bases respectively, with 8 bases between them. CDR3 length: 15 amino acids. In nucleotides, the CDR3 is TGTGCCACCAGCAGAGATGGGAGGCCTGGAAACACCATATATTTT. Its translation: CATSRDGRPGNTIYF. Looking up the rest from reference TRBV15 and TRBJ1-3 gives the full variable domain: DAMVIQNPRYQVTQFGKPVTLSCSQTLNHNVMYWYQQKSSQAPKLLFHYYDKDFNNEADTPDNFQSRRPNTSFCFLDIRSPGLGDTAMYLCATSRDGRPGNTIYFGEGSWLTVV.

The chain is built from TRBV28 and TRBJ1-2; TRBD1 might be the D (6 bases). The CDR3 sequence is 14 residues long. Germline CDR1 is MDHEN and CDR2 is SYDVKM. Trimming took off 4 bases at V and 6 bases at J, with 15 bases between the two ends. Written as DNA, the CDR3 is TGTGCCAGCAGTTCCCTGTCCCCAGGGGATGGCTACACCTTC. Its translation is CASSSLSPGDGYTF.

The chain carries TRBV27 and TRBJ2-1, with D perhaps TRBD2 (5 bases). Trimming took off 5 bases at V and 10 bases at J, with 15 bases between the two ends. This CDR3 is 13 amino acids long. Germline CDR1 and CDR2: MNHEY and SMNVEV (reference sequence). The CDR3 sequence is CASSNRVAGEQFF. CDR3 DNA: TGTGCCAGCAGTAATCGAGTGGCGGGCGAGCAGTTCTTC.

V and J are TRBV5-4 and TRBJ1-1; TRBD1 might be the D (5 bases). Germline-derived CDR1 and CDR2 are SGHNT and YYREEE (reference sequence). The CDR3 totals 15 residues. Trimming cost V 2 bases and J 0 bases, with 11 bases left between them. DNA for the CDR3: TGTGCCAGCAGCTTAGATCTGACAGTGAACACTGAAGCTTTCTTT. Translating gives CASSLDLTVNTEAFF.

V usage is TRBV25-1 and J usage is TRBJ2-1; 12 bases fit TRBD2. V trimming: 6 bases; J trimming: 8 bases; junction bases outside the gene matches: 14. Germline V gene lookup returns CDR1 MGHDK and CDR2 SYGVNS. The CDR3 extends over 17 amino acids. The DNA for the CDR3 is TGTGCCAGCAGCCCCCCTAGCGGGAGGGCCTATTTCTATGAGCAGTTCTTC. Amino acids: CASSPPSGRAYFYEQFF.

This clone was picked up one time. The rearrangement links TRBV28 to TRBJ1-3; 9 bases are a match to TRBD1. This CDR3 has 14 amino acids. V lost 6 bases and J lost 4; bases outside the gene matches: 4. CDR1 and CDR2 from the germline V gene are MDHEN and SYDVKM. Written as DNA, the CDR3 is TGTGCCAGCAGCACAGGGGGCTCAGGAAACACCATATATTTT. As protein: CASSTGGSGNTIYF.

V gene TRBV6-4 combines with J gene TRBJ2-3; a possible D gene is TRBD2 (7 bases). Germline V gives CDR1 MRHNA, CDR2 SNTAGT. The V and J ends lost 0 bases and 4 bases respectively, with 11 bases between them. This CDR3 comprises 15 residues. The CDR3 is CASSDSGGGADTQYF. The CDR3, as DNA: TGTGCCAGCAGTGACTCGGGCGGGGGCGCAGATACGCAGTATTTT.

CDR3 protein: CASSQDASGGPTDTQYF. DNA for the CDR3: TGCGCCAGCAGCCAAGATGCTAGCGGGGGACCCACAGATACGCAGTATTTT. J is TRBJ2-3 and V is TRBV4-3, with TRBD2 matching 10 bases. The CDR3 extends over 17 amino acids. With 0 bases clipped from V and 2 bases from J, the junction kept 5 bases outside the gene matches. The V gene's germline CDR1 is LGHNA and CDR2 YSLEER.

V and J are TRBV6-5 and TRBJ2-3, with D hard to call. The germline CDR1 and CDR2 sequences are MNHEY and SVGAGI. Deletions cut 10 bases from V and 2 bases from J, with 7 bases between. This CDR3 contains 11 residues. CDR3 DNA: TGTGCCATCGCGTTCACAGATACGCAGTATTTT. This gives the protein CAIAFTDTQYF.

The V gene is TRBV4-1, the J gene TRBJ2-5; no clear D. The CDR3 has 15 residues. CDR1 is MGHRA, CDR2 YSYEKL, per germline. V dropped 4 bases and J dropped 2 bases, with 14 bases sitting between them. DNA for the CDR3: TGCGCCAGCAGCCCCGTTAGGTTGCGGCAAGAGACCCAGTACTTC. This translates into CASSPVRLRQETQYF.

The chain's CDR3 is CSVGGQGTYGYTF. In DNA form, the CDR3 reads TGCAGCGTGGGGGGACAGGGTACCTATGGCTACACCTTC. The chain joins TRBV29-1 to TRBJ1-2, with TRBD1 identical over 9 bases. CDR1 and CDR2 from the germline V gene are SQVTM and ANQGSEA. The CDR3 is 13 amino acids. With 6 bases clipped from V and 4 bases from J, the junction kept 6 bases outside the gene matches. Complete variable domain (other parts from reference TRBV29-1 and TRBJ1-2): SAVISQKPSRDICQRGTSLTIQCQVDSQVTMMFWYRQQPGQSLTLIATANQGSEATYESGFVIDKFPISRPNLTFSTLTVSNMSPEDSSIYLCSVGGQGTYGYTFGSGTRLTVV.

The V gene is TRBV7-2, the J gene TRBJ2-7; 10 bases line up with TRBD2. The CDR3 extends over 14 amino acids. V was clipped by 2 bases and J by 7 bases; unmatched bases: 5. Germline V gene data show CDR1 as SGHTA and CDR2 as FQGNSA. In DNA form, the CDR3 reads TGTGCCAGCAGCTTACGAGCGGGAGGGATAGAGCAGTACTTC. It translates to CASSLRAGGIEQYF.